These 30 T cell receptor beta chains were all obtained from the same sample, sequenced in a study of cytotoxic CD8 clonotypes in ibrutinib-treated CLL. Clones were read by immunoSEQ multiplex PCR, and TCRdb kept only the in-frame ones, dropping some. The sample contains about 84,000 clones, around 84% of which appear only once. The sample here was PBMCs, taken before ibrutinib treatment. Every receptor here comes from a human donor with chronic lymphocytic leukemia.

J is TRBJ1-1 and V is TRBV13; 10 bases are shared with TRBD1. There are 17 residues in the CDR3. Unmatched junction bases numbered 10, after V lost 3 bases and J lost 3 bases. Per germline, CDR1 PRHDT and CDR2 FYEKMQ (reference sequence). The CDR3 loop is CASSFYPGQGMYTEAFF. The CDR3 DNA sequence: TGTGCCAGCAGCTTTTATCCGGGACAGGGGATGTACACTGAAGCTTTCTTT.

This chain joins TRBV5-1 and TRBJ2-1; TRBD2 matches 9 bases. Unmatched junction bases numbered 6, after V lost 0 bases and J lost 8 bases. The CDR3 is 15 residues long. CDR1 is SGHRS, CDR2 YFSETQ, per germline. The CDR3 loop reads CASSLGREGRDEQFF. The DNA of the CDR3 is TGCGCCAGCAGCTTGGGGCGGGAGGGCCGAGATGAGCAGTTCTTC.

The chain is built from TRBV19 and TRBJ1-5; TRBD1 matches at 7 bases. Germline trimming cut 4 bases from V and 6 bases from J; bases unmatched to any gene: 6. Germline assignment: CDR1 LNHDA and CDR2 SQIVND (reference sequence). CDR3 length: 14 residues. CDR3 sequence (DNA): TGTGCCAGTAGTAAGTCTCGACAGGGTCAGCCCCAGCATTTT. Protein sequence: CASSKSRQGQPQHF.

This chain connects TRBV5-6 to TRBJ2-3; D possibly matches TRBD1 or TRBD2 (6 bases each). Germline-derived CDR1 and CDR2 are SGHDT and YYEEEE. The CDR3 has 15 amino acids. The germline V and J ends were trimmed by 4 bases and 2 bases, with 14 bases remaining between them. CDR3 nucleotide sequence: TGTGCCAGCAGCCCCGGGGGCGGGGCCACAGATACGCAGTATTTT. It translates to CASSPGGGATDTQYF.

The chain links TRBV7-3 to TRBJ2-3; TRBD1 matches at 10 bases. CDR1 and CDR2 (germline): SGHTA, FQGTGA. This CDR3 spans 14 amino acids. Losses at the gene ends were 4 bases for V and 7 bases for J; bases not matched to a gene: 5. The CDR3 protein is CASSSGTGENTQYF. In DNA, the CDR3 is TGTGCCAGCAGCTCCGGGACAGGGGAAAATACGCAGTATTTT.

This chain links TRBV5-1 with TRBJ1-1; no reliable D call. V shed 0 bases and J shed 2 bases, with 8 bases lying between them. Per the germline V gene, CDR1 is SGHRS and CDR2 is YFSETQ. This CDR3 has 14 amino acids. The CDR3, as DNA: TGCGCCAGCAGCTTGGCGTCTCCAAACACTGAAGCTTTCTTT. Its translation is CASSLASPNTEAFF.

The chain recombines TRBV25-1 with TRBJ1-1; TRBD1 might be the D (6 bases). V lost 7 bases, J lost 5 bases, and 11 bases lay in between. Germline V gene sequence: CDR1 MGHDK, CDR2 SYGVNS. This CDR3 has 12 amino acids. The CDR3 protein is CASKLGTTEAFF. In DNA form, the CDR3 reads TGTGCCAGCAAGCTAGGGACAACTGAAGCTTTCTTT. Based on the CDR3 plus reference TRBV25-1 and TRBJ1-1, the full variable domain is EADIYQTPRYLVIGTGKKITLECSQTMGHDKMYWYQQDPGMELHLIHYSYGVNSTEKGDLSSESTVSRIRTEHFPLTLESARPSHTSQYLCASKLGTTEAFFGQGTRLTVV.

This CDR3 reads CASSHGRRDRYSLETQYF. The CDR3 bases are TGTGCCAGCAGCCATGGGAGGAGGGACAGGTATTCGTTGGAGACCCAGTACTTC. V gene TRBV7-2 combines with J gene TRBJ2-5; 8 nucleotides line up with TRBD1. CDR1 is SGHTA and CDR2 is FQGNSA in the germline V gene. After removal of 5 bases from V and 5 bases from J, the junction contained 19 bases not matched to a gene. The CDR3 totals 18 residues. The full variable domain, with the rest looked up from reference TRBV7-2 and TRBJ2-5, is GAGVSQSPSNKVTEKGKDVELRCDPISGHTALYWYRQSLGQGLEFLIYFQGNSAPDKSGLPSDRFSAERTGGSVSTLTIQRTQQEDSAVYLCASSHGRRDRYSLETQYFGPGTRLLVL.

The CDR3: CASSSADRDYGYTF. The CDR3 region has the DNA TGTGCCAGCAGTTCCGCGGACAGGGACTATGGCTACACCTTC. V gene TRBV6-5 combines with J gene TRBJ1-2, with 8 nucleotides matching TRBD1. This CDR3 region has 14 residues. V shed 4 bases, J shed 3 bases, and the junction held 4 bases outside the gene matches. CDR1 and CDR2 (germline): MNHEY, SVGAGI.

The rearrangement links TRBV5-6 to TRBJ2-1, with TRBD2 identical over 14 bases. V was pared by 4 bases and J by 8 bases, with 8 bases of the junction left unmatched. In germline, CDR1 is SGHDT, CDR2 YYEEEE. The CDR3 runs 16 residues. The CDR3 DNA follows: TGTGCCAGCAGCCCGAGGACTAGCGGGAGGTTCGATGAGCAGTTCTTC. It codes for CASSPRTSGRFDEQFF.

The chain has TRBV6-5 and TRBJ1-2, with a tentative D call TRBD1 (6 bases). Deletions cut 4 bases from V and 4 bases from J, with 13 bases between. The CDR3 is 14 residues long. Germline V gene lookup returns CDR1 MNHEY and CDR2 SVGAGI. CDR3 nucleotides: TGTGCCAGCAGTTCTCGGACAGAAGTCTATGGCTACACCTTC. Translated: CASSSRTEVYGYTF.

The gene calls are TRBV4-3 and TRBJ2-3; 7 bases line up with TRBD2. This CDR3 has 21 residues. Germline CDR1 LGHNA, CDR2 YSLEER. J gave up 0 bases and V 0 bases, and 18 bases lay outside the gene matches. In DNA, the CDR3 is TGCGCCAGCAGCCAAGATTCCGCGGGAGCGTCCTGGGGGGGGAGCACAGATACGCAGTATTTT. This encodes CASSQDSAGASWGGSTDTQYF.

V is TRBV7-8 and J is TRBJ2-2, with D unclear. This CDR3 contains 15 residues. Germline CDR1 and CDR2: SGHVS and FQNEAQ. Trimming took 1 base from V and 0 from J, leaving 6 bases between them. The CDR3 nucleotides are TGTGCCAGCAGCTTAGGGCAGTCGAACACCGGGGAGCTGTTTTTT. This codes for CASSLGQSNTGELFF.

CDR3 sequence: CASSLPGTPHEQYF. As DNA, the CDR3 is TGTGCCAGCAGCTTGCCCGGGACACCTCACGAGCAGTACTTC. V and J are TRBV5-4 and TRBJ2-7; maybe TRBD1 (6 bases). The CDR3 is made up of 14 amino acids. Germline CDR1 is SGHNT and CDR2 is YYREEE (reference sequence). V lost 1 base, J lost 5 bases, and 13 bases lay in between.

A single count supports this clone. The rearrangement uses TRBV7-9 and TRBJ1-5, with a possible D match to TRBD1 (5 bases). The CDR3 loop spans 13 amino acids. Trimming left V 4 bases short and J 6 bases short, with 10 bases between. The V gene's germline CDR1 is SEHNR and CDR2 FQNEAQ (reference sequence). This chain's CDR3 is CASSSGEPQPQHF. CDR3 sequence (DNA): TGTGCCAGCAGCTCGGGGGAGCCTCAGCCCCAGCATTTT.

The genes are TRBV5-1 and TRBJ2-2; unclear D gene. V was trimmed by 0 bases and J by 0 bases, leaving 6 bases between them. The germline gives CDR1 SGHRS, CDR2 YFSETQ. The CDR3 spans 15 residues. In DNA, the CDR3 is TGCGCCAGCAGCTTGGCCGTGTCGAACACCGGGGAGCTGTTTTTT. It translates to CASSLAVSNTGELFF. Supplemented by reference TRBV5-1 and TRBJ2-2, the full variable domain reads KAGVTQTPRYLIKTRGQQVTLSCSPISGHRSVSWYQQTPGQGLQFLFEYFSETQRNKGNFPGRFSGRQFSNSRSEMNVSTLELGDSALYLCASSLAVSNTGELFFGEGSRLTVL.

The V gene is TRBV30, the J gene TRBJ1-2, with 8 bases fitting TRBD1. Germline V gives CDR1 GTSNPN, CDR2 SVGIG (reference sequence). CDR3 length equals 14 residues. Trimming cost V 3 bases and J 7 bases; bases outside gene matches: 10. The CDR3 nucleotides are TGTGCCTGGAGCAAAGGACAGGGAGTTTCTGGCTACACCTTC. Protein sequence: CAWSKGQGVSGYTF.

The CDR3 DNA follows: TGTGCCAGCAGCTTGAGGCCGGACAATGAGCAGTTCTTC. Residues: CASSLRPDNEQFF. This chain joins TRBV5-4 and TRBJ2-1; D is undetermined. The CDR3 extends over 13 amino acids. The germline V gene encodes CDR1 SGHNT and CDR2 YYREEE (reference sequence). The V and J ends lost 1 base and 5 bases respectively, with 7 bases between them.

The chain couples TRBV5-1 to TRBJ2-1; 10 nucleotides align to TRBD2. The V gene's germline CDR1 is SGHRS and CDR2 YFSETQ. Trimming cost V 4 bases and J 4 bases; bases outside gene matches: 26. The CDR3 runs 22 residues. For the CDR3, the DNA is TGCGCCAGCAGCCACCATTGGACCGTTCTAGCGGGAGAGCCCACCCGATACAATGAGCAGTTCTTC. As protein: CASSHHWTVLAGEPTRYNEQFF.

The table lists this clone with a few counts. In nucleotides, the CDR3 is TGTGCCAGCAGCTCCAGGGTAGGCAATCAGCCCCAGCATTTT. It specifies CASSSRVGNQPQHF. The rearrangement uses TRBV5-5 and TRBJ1-5; tentative D call: TRBD1 (5 bases). The CDR3 totals 14 residues. Per the germline V gene, CDR1 is SGHKS and CDR2 is YYEKEE (reference sequence). Trimming took off 3 bases at V and 2 bases at J, with 9 bases between the two ends. Complete variable domain (other parts from reference TRBV5-5 and TRBJ1-5): DAGVTQSPTHLIKTRGQQVTLRCSPISGHKSVSWYQQVLGQGPQFIFQYYEKEERGRGNFPDRFSARQFPNYSSELNVNALLLGDSALYLCASSSRVGNQPQHFGDGTRLSIL.

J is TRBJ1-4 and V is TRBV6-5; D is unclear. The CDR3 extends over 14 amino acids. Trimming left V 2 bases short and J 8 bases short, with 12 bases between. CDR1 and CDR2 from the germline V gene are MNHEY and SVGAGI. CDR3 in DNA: TGTGCCAGCAGTTACACCCGCGCGGGGGAAAAACTGTTTTTT. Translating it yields CASSYTRAGEKLFF.

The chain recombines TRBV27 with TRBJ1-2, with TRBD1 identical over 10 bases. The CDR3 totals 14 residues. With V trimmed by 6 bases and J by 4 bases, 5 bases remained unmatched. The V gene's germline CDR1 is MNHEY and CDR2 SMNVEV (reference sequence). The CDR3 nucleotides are TGTGCCAGCAGATTGACAGGGGGCGCCTATGGCTACACCTTC. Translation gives CASRLTGGAYGYTF.

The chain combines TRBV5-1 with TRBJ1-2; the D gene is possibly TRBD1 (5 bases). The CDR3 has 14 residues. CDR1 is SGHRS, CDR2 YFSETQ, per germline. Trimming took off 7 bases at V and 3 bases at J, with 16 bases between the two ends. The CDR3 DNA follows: TGCGCCAGCCTACCCTCCCAGGGTCACTATGGCTACACCTTC. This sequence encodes CASLPSQGHYGYTF.

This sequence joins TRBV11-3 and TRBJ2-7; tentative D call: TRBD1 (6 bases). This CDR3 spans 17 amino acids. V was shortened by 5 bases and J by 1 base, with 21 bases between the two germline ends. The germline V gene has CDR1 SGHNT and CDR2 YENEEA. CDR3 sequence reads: CASSGPSWLDRSYEQYF. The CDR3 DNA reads TGTGCCAGCAGCGGGCCGAGTTGGTTGGACAGATCCTACGAGCAGTACTTC.

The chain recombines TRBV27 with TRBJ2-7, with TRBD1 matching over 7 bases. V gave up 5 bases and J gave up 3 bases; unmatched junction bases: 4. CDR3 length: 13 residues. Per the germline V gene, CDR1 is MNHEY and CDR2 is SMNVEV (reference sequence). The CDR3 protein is CASSRQGNYEQYF. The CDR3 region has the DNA TGTGCCAGCAGTCGACAGGGCAACTACGAGCAGTACTTC.

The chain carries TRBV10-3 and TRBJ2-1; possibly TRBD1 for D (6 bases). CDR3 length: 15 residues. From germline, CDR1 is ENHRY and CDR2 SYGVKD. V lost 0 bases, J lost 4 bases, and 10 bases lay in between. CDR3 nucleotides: TGTGCCATCAGTGAGTCGGGACAACAGTACAATGAGCAGTTCTTC. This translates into CAISESGQQYNEQFF.

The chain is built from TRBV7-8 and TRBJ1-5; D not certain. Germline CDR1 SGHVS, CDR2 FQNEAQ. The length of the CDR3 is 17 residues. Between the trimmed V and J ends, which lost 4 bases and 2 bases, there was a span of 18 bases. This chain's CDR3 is CASSSRSIVAGNQPQHF. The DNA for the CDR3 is TGTGCCAGCAGCTCCCGCTCTATCGTGGCGGGCAATCAGCCCCAGCATTTT.

This chain's CDR3 is CASSIMGLVDYEQYF. For the CDR3, the DNA is TGTGCCAGTAGTATTATGGGTCTAGTCGACTACGAGCAGTACTTC. V and J are TRBV19 and TRBJ2-7; D gene uncertain. Looked up from germline, CDR1 is LNHDA and CDR2 is SQIVND (reference sequence). With 3 bases removed from V and 3 bases from J, the gap between germline ends came to 15 bases. The CDR3 sequence is 15 residues long.

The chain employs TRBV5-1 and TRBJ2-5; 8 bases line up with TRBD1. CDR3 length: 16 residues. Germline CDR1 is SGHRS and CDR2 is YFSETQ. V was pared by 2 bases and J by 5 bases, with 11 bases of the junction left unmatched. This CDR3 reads CASSFSAGQGSETQYF. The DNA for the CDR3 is TGCGCCAGCAGCTTCTCGGCCGGACAGGGTAGCGAGACCCAGTACTTC.

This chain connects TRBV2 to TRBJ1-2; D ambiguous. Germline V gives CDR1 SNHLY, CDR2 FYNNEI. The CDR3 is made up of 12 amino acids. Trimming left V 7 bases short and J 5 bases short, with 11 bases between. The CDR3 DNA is TGTGCCAGCACCACATTTGAATATGGCTACACCTTC. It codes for CASTTFEYGYTF. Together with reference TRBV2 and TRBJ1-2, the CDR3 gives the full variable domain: EPEVTQTPSHQVTQMGQEVILRCVPISNHLYFYWYRQILGQKVEFLVSFYNNEISEKSEIFDDQFSVERPDGSNFTLKIRSTKLEDSAMYFCASTTFEYGYTFGSGTRLTVV.